The rows below give T cell receptor beta chains drawn from one sample of a study of blood T cell repertoires in COVID-19. The method was immunoSEQ multiplex PCR; TCRdb's version includes in-frame clones alone and lacks a portion of them. This sample yields around 37,000 clones, of which roughly 87% are seen a single time; around 20% belongs to the top ten. Sample: peripheral blood. These receptors were obtained from a man between 60 and 75 years old with acute or convalescent COVID-19. Each CDR3 is given with its conserved first and last residue. A D gene is named only where the DNA matches it firmly. The size entry is marked missing in some rows and otherwise reads once, few, many or a size class.

>TRBD2|TRBV11-3|-|16|TRBJ2-1
TGTGCCAGCGCCCCCCGGACTAGCGGGGACAACAATGAGCAGTTCTTC
CASAPRTSGDNNEQFF
>-|TRBV5-6|-|15|TRBJ1-3
TGTGCCAGCAGCTTTCAGATTCGCTCTGGAAACACCATATATTTT
CASSFQIRSGNTIYF
>-|TRBV6-2/TRBV6-3|-|14|TRBJ1-2
TGTGCCAGCAGTTATTCCACAGGGTACTATGGCTACACCTTC
CASSYSTGYYGYTF
>-|TRBV3-1/TRBV3-2|-|15|TRBJ2-2
TGTGCCAGCAGCCGAAGACAGCGGAACACCGGGGAGCTGTTTTTT
CASSRRQRNTGELFF
>-|TRBV24-1|-|14|TRBJ2-3
TGTGCCACCAGTGGATTAAGGGAGGCAGATACGCAGTATTTT
CATSGLREADTQYF
>TRBD2|TRBV2|-|17|TRBJ2-2
TGTGCCAGCACCTTCCCCGGGACTAGCGGGAACACCGGGGAGCTGTTTTTT
CASTFPGTSGNTGELFF
>-|TRBV6-5|-|14|TRBJ1-4
TGTGCCAGCAGCCCAGGGTATTTGAACGAAAAACTGTTTTTT
CASSPGYLNEKLFF
>-|TRBV5-1|-|14|TRBJ2-1
TGCGCCAGCAGCTTGTCTGGGGGCCACAATGAGCAGTTCTTC
CASSLSGGHNEQFF
>-|TRBV10-1|few|14|TRBJ2-2
TGCGCCAGCAGTGATACACAGGGAACCGGGGAGCTGTTTTTT
CASSDTQGTGELFF
>TRBD1|TRBV18|-|14|TRBJ1-2
TGTGCCAGCTCACGAATCAGGACAGGCTATGGCTACACCTTC
CASSRIRTGYGYTF
>TRBD1|TRBV5-8|-|14|TRBJ1-2
TGTGCCAGCAGCTATAACGACAGGGTTAATGGCTACACCTTC
CASSYNDRVNGYTF
>TRBD2|TRBV2|-|17|TRBJ2-3
TGTGCCAGCAGTGAAGCATCAGCGGGAGAGAGCACAGATACGCAGTATTTT
CASSEASAGESTDTQYF
>TRBD1|TRBV5-1|-|15|TRBJ1-6
TGCGCCAGCAGCAATGACAGGGCTAGTAATTCACCCCTCCACTTT
CASSNDRASNSPLHF
>TRBD1|TRBV6-6|-|15|TRBJ2-1
TGTGCCAGCAGCAGGGACAGGGCTCTATGGGATGAGCAGTTCTTC
CASSRDRALWDEQFF
>TRBD1|TRBV5-1|-|16|TRBJ2-5
TGCGCCAGCAGCTTGGGAGGCCCTACAGGGGCGGAGACCCAGTACTTC
CASSLGGPTGAETQYF
>-|TRBV15|-|13|TRBJ2-3
TGTGCCACCAGCAGAGTCCTTCTGGATACGCAGTATTTT
CATSRVLLDTQYF
>-|TRBV6-6|-|13|TRBJ1-1
TGTGCCAGCAGGGGTTGGTTGCGGACTGAAGCTTTCTTT
CASRGWLRTEAFF
>-|TRBV4-1|-|18|TRBJ2-3
TGCGCCAGCAGCCCAACGTACAGGGCTAGCGGCAGCACAGATACGCAGTATTTT
CASSPTYRASGSTDTQYF
>TRBD1|TRBV24-1|few|16|TRBJ1-3
TGTGCCACCAGTGATTCGGACAGGGGATCTGGAAACACCATATATTTT
CATSDSDRGSGNTIYF
>-|TRBV7-2|once|11|TRBJ2-4
TGTGCCAGCAGCCCGGGGAGGATTCAGTACTTC
CASSPGRIQYF
>-|TRBV19|-|16|TRBJ2-6
TGTGCCAGTAGTATATCAGGGTCGCCTGGGGCCAACGTCCTGACTTTC
CASSISGSPGANVLTF
>TRBD1|TRBV25-1|-|14|TRBJ1-5
TGTGCCAGCAGTGTCACAGGGGCAAGCCAGCCCCAGCATTTT
CASSVTGASQPQHF
>-|TRBV30|-|15|TRBJ1-5
TGTGCCTGGAGGCACTCTCCCGGGGGAGATCAGCCCCAGCATTTT
CAWRHSPGGDQPQHF
>-|TRBV7-9|-|14|TRBJ1-1
TGTGCCAGCAGAACCTCTCGACAGAACACTGAAGCTTTCTTT
CASRTSRQNTEAFF
>-|TRBV11-2|-|13|TRBJ2-5
TGTGCCAGCAGCTTAGTAGGGGTCGAGACCCAGTACTTC
CASSLVGVETQYF
>TRBD1|TRBV19|-|16|TRBJ1-1
TGTGCCAGTAGTATTAGACAGGGGGCATGGAACACTGAAGCTTTCTTT
CASSIRQGAWNTEAFF
>-|TRBV18|once|16|TRBJ1-1
TGTGCCAGCTCAACCAGGGGAGGGCCTCGTAACACTGAAGCTTTCTTT
CASSTRGGPRNTEAFF
>-|TRBV2|-|13|TRBJ2-4
TGTGCCAGCAGGGACAGCGGGGAAAACATTCAGTACTTC
CASRDSGENIQYF
>-|TRBV4-1|-|16|TRBJ2-1
TGCGCCAGCAGCCAAGAAACGGGGAGGTCCTACAATGAGCAGTTCTTC
CASSQETGRSYNEQFF
>-|TRBV5-6|-|11|TRBJ2-7
TGTGCCAGCAGCTCCTACTCCGAGCAGTACTTC
CASSSYSEQYF
>-|TRBV7-9|-|16|TRBJ2-1
TGTGCCAGCAGCGATAACAGGGTGGGTCGAGACAATGAGCAGTTCTTC
CASSDNRVGRDNEQFF
>TRBD1|TRBV4-3|-|16|TRBJ1-4
TGCGCCAGCAGCTTGGGTCCGGGACAGGCTAGTGAAAAACTGTTTTTT
CASSLGPGQASEKLFF
>-|TRBV5-1|once|14|TRBJ2-4
TGCGCCAGCAGCTTGGCCTTCGTGAAAAACATTCAGTACTTC
CASSLAFVKNIQYF
>-|TRBV18|-|15|TRBJ2-1
TGTGCCAGCTCACCGATGGAGTTCATCTACAATGAGCAGTTCTTC
CASSPMEFIYNEQFF
>TRBD2|TRBV11-3|-|17|TRBJ2-3
TGTGCCAGCAGCACCACACAAACTAGCGGGAGGATAGATACGCAGTATTTT
CASSTTQTSGRIDTQYF
>-|TRBV10-1|-|16|TRBJ2-1
TGCGCCAGCAGTCCAGATACCTCGAGGTCCTACAATGAGCAGTTCTTC
CASSPDTSRSYNEQFF
>-|TRBV2|-|16|TRBJ1-3
TGTGCCAGCACCGAGCGTAACACCTTCTCTGGAAACACCATATATTTT
CASTERNTFSGNTIYF
>TRBD1|TRBV5-1|-|15|TRBJ2-2
TGCGCCAGCAGCCGAGACAGGGGAGGCACCGGGGAGCTGTTTTTT
CASSRDRGGTGELFF
>TRBD1|TRBV19|-|13|TRBJ1-1
TGTGCCAGTAGTACCGACAGGGCAGATGAAGCTTTCTTT
CASSTDRADEAFF
>-|TRBV27|-|14|TRBJ1-5
TGTGCCAGCAGCGACGGCAGGGAAGGCCAGCCCCAGCATTTT
CASSDGREGQPQHF
>TRBD2|TRBV7-2|-|19|TRBJ2-5
TGTGCCAGCAGCTCAGGTGGGGGAGGACTAGCGAATGTGCAAGAGACCCAGTACTTC
CASSSGGGGLANVQETQYF
>-|TRBV6-1|-|17|TRBJ1-6
TGTGCCAGCAGTGAAGCTGCGCTCGGGTATGGGAGTTCACCCCTCCACTTT
CASSEAALGYGSSPLHF